This TCR beta chain was retrieved from a study of cytomegalovirus exposure and HLA in healthy donors. With 60 Vbeta and 13 Jbeta primers, the PCR was carried out. The repertoire was sequenced with immunoSEQ multiplex PCR; TCRdb's copy has only in-frame clones and lacks some. The sample includes approximately 58,000 clones. Study outcomes and limitations: The study flagged some 170 TCR beta chains as cytomegalovirus-associated. Presence/absence analysis assumed near-uniform sequencing depth across donors. Indistinguishability led to the exclusion of some V segments, TRBV6-2 and TRBV6-3 included. When a later analysis was performed, an Asian-associated ancestry cluster reportedly had fewer N-insertions than the 666-donor mean.

As to this clone: What it recognizes is unknown.

Germline V lookup: CDR1 MNHEY, CDR2 SVGAGI. With V trimmed by 2 bases and J by 4 bases, 4 bases remained unmatched. The CDR3 loop spans 15 amino acids. The source material was PBMCs. The chain has TRBV6-5 and TRBJ2-1; 8 bases map to TRBD2. This clonotype originated in a woman between 50 and 59 years old in good health and CMV-seropositive. The CDR3: CASSYAGGVYNEQFF. CDR3 sequence (DNA): TGTGCCAGCAGTTACGCGGGAGGTGTTTACAATGAGCAGTTCTTC.